The 9 T cell receptor beta chains presented below share a single source sample, sequenced in a study of CD8 T cells in ankylosing spondylitis. TCRdb re-called the 5' RACE reads through MiXCR, storing one row per CDR3 protein. The top ten clones hold roughly 4.3% of a sample with approximately 130,000 distinct CDR3 sequences, 10% to 12% of them seen once. Sequencing was performed on blood, either unsorted or a sorted T cell fraction (not recorded which). The source is a female donor with ankylosing spondylitis or in good health (not recorded which).

The rearrangement links TRBV6-5 to TRBJ1-2; D is undetermined. Germline V CDR1 and CDR2: MNHEY, SVGAGI. Trimming took off 2 bases at V and 4 bases at J, with 11 bases between the two ends. CDR3 length equals 14 residues. The CDR3 nucleotides are TGTGCCAGCAGTTACGAGATGGTAGGCTATGGCTACACCTTC. It yields the protein CASSYEMVGYGYTF.

In its sample, this clonotype was seen many times. The chain has TRBV5-1 and TRBJ1-2; D is undetermined. The length of the CDR3 is 14 residues. V was shortened by 1 base and J by 2 bases, with 9 bases between the two germline ends. Germline CDR1 is SGHRS and CDR2 is YFSETQ. The CDR3 loop is CASSLLGENYGYTF. In DNA form, the CDR3 reads TGCGCCAGCAGCTTGCTGGGAGAGAACTATGGCTACACCTTC.

This clonotype occurred many times. This chain joins TRBV2 and TRBJ2-1, with D hard to call. V lost 7 bases to trimming and J lost 0 bases, with 10 bases between them. CDR3 length equals 14 residues. Germline V gene data show CDR1 as SNHLY and CDR2 as FYNNEI. The CDR3 sequence: CASIPASSYNEQFF. In DNA, the CDR3 is TGTGCCAGCATACCAGCAAGCTCCTACAATGAGCAGTTCTTC.

The sample holds many counts of this clonotype. The chain links TRBV20-1 to TRBJ2-7; 10 nucleotides agree with TRBD2. Unmatched junction bases numbered 3, after V lost 0 bases and J lost 1 base. Germline V gene lookup returns CDR1 DFQATT and CDR2 SNEGSKA (reference sequence). The CDR3 has 15 residues. The CDR3 DNA reads TGCAGTGCTAGAGATGCTAGCGGGAGTTCCTACGAGCAGTACTTC. Its protein is CSARDASGSSYEQYF.

The chain carries TRBV29-1 and TRBJ2-3, with TRBD2 matching 7 bases. This CDR3 contains 13 residues. V lost 1 base and J lost 6; bases outside the gene matches: 4. Germline lookup yields CDR1 SQVTM and CDR2 ANQGSEA. The CDR3, as DNA: TGCAGCGTTGAAGGCGGGGGACCGGATACGCAGTATTTT. Its translation: CSVEGGGPDTQYF.

This clonotype appeared many times. This rearrangement joins TRBV12-3 or TRBV12-4 to TRBJ1-2, with D perhaps TRBD1 (6 bases). Trimming took off 2 bases at V and 3 bases at J, with 10 bases between the two ends. The CDR3 extends over 14 amino acids. The CDR3 bases are TGTGCCAGCAGTTTAAGGGGGGTTGACTATGGCTACACCTTC. Translating it yields CASSLRGVDYGYTF.

This clonotype has only a few counts. The J gene is TRBJ1-5, the V gene TRBV28; D not certain. The germline gives CDR1 MDHEN, CDR2 SYDVKM. V was shortened by 4 bases and J by 5 bases, with 3 bases between the two germline ends. This CDR3 region has 11 residues. The CDR3 nucleotides are TGTGCCAGCAGTTCTGATCAGCCCCAGCATTTT. Its protein product is CASSSDQPQHF.

This clonotype was seen repeatedly, ten times or more. V gene TRBV20-1 combines with J gene TRBJ2-3; 10 nucleotides align to TRBD1. CDR3 length: 13 residues. Germline trimming cut 5 bases from V and 4 bases from J; bases unmatched to any gene: 3. Germline V gives CDR1 DFQATT, CDR2 SNEGSKA (reference sequence). In nucleotides, the CDR3 is TGCAGTGCTCGACAGGGGGCCCCAGATACGCAGTATTTT. Encoded protein: CSARQGAPDTQYF.

Ten or more counts support this clonotype. This chain uses TRBV4-1 with TRBJ2-7; no definite D call. This CDR3 has 15 amino acids. V gave up 1 base and J gave up 5 bases, with 15 bases separating them. CDR1 is MGHRA, CDR2 YSYEKL, per germline. CDR3 loop: CASSQGKLSLDEQYF. For the CDR3, the DNA is TGCGCCAGCAGCCAAGGGAAACTAAGTCTGGACGAGCAGTACTTC.